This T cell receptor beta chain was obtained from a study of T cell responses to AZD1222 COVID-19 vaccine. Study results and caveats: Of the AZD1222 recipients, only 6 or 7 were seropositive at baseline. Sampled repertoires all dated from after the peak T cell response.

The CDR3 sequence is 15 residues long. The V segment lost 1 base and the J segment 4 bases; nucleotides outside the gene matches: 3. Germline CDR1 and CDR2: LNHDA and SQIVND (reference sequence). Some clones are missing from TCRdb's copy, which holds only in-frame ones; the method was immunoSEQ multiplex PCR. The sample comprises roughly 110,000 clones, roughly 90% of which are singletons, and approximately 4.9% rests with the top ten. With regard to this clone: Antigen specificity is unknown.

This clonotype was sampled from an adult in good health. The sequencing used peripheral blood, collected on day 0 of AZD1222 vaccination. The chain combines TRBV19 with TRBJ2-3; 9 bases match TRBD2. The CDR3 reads CASSIVSGGSDTQYF. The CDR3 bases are TGTGCCAGTAGTATAGTTAGCGGGGGCTCAGATACGCAGTATTTT.